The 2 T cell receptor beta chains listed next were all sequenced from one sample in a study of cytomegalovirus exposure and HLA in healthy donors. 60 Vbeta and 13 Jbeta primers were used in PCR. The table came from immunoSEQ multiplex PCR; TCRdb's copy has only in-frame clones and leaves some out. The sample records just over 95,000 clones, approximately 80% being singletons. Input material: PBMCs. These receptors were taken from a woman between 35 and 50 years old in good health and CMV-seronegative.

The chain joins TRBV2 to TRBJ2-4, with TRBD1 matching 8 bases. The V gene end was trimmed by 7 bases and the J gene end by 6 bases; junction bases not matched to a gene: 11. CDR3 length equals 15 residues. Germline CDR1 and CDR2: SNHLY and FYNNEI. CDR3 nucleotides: TGTGCCAGCACCGCCCTCAGGGGGCCGGGAAACATTCAGTACTTC. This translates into CASTALRGPGNIQYF.

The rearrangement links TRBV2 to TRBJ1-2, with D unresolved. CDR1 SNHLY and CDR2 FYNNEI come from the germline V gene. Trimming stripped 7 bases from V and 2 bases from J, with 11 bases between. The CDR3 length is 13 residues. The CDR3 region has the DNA TGTGCCAGCAATCAGGAACTGAACTATGGCTACACCTTC. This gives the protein CASNQELNYGYTF.